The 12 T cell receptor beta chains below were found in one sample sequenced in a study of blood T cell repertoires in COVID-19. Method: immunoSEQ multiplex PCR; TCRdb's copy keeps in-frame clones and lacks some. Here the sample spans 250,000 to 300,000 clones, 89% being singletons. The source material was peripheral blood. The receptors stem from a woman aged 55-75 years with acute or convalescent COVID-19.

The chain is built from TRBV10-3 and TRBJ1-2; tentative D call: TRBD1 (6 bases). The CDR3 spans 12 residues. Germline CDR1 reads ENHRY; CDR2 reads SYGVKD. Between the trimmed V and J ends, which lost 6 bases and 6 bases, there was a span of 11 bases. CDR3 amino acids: CAISPNRDGYTF. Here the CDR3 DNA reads TGTGCCATCAGCCCTAACAGGGATGGCTACACCTTC.

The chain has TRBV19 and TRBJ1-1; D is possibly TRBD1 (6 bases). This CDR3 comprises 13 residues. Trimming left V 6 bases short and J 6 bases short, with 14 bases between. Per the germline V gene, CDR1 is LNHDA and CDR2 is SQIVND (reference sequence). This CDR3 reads CASRAAGDAEAFF. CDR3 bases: TGTGCCAGTAGGGCGGCAGGGGACGCTGAAGCTTTCTTT.

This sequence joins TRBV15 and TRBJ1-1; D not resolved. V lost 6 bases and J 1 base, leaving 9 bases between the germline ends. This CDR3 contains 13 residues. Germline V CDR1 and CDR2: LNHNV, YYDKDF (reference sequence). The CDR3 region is CATRFHPNTEAFF. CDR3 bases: TGTGCCACCAGGTTCCATCCGAACACTGAAGCTTTCTTT.

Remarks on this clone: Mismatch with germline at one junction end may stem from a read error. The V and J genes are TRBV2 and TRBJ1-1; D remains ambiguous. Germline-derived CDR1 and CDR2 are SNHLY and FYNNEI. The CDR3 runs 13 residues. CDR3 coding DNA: TGTGCCAGCACTGAAACGGGGAACACTGAAGCTTTCTTT. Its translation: CASTETGNTEAFF.

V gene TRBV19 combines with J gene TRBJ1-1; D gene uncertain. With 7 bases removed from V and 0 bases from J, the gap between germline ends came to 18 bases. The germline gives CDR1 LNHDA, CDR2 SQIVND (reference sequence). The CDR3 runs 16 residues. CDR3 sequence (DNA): TGTGCCAGTAATGCCCCCCAATCTACCATGAACACTGAAGCTTTCTTT. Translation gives CASNAPQSTMNTEAFF.

CDR3 nucleotide sequence: TGTGCCAGCAGCTGGCCCACAGGCTTCTCTGGGGCCAACGTCCTGACTTTC. This sequence encodes CASSWPTGFSGANVLTF. This chain joins TRBV5-8 and TRBJ2-6, with a tentative D call TRBD1 (5 bases). CDR3 length equals 17 residues. With 3 bases removed from V and 0 bases from J, the gap between germline ends came to 13 bases. The germline V gene encodes CDR1 SGHTS and CDR2 YDEGEE.

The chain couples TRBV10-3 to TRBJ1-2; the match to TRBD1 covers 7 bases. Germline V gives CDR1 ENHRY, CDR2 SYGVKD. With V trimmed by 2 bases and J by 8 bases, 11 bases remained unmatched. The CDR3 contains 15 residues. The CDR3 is CAISEPGQTMQGYTF. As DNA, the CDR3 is TGTGCCATCAGTGAGCCGGGACAGACCATGCAAGGCTACACCTTC.

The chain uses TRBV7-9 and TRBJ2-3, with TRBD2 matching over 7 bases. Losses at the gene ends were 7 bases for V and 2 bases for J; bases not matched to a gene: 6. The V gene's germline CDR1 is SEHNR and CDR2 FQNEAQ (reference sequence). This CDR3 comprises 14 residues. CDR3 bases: TGTGCCAGCATAGCCGGGACTAACACAGATACGCAGTATTTT. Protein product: CASIAGTNTDTQYF.

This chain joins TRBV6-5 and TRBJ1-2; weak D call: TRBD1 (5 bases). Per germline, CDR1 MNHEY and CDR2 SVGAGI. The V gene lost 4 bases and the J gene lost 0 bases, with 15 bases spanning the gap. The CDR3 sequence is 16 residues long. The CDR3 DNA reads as TGTGCCAGCAGTTGGACGGGACTAACCCCTAACTATGGCTACACCTTC. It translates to CASSWTGLTPNYGYTF.

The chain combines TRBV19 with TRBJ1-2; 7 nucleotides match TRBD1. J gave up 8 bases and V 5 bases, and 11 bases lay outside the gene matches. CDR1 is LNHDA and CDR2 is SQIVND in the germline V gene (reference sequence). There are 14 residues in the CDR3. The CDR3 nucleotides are TGTGCCAGTAGTCCAGGGACAGCCGTCGGGGGCTACACCTTC. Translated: CASSPGTAVGGYTF. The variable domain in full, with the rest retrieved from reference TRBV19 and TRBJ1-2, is DGGITQSPKYLFRKEGQNVTLSCEQNLNHDAMYWYRQDPGQGLRLIYYSQIVNDFQKGDIAEGYSVSREKKESFPLTVTSAQKNPTAFYLCASSPGTAVGGYTFGSGTRLTVV.

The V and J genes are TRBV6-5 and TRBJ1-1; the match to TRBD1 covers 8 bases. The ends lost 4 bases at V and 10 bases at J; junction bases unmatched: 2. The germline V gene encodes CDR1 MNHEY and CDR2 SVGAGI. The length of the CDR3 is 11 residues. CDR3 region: CASSSDRAAFF. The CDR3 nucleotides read TGTGCCAGCAGTTCGGACAGGGCAGCTTTCTTT.

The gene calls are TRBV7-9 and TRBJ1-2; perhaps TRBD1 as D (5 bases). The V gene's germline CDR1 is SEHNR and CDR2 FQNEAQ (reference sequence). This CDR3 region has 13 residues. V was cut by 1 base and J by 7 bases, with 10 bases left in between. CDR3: CASSLVSGFGYTF. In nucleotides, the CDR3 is TGTGCCAGCAGCTTAGTGTCAGGGTTTGGCTACACCTTC.